The entry that follows covers one TCR beta chain sequence. The specificity of this receptor is unknown. The data belong to a study of CXCR3-negative and CXCR3-positive naive CD8 T cells (dated by TCRdb to the late 2010s). For the wider study: In total, roughly 140 million TRB reads were obtained, which works out to roughly 1.5 +/- 0.3 million reads per library. The diversity and physicochemical repertoire analyses included ten to eleven donors pooled from two independent experiments. Naive subsets from several donors and memory cells from 3 donors were included in the TRBV-TRBJ cluster analysis.

For each CD8+ T cell subset, flow sorting was done in triplicate, and about 300,000 cells per subset went directly into RLT lysis buffer. To exclude memory contaminants, naive CD8+ T cells were stringently defined as CD45RO-CCR7+CD27+CD95-. Standard density gradient centrifugation was used to isolate peripheral blood mononuclear cells from buffy coats. Naive CXCR3-negative and CXCR3-positive CD8+ T cells were flow-sorted on a FACSAria III. An RNeasy Mini Kit was used to extract total RNA from the sorted cells. Sequencing was carried out with a NextSeq 550. The Human TCR Profiling Kit (MiLaboratory) was used to make UMI-labeled 5' RACE TRB cDNA libraries. cDNA synthesis used the entire amount of extracted RNA, and PCR amplification then used the entire amount of cDNA produced. Libraries were prepared in parallel with an identical number of PCR cycles. Concerning the study's data processing: About 53,000 +/- 9,400 unique UMI-labeled TRB cDNA molecules per library were extracted with MIGEC and MiXCR, with at least two reads per UMI required. An average of roughly 40,000 +/- 10,000 functional in-frame TRB CDR3 nucleotide clonotypes without stop codons was found per library. After each sample was downsampled to 5000 UMI-labeled TRB molecules, VDJtools was used to calculate diversity metrics such as normalized Shannon-Wiener and Chao1. VDJtools computed clonotype-size-weighted physicochemical properties of the central five CDR3 residues: interaction energy, strength, volume and Kidera factor 4. TCRdb reprocessed the reads; each CDR3 protein sequence makes one entry, and DNA is unavailable. TCRdb, not the authors, supplied the V and J calls. The sample table on file contains fewer than 90,000 distinct CDR3 sequences. Of the sample, approximately 0.54% is held by the ten largest clones.

Study-wide findings and limitations: TRB CDR3s from CXCR3-positive naive cells showed higher hydrophobicity (lower Kidera factor 4), lower energy, and higher strength and volume indices than CXCR3-negative naive cells. Within the same donor, TRBV-TRBJ usage looked similar between naive CXCR3-negative and CXCR3-positive cells, but memory cells had distinct patterns. Because surface CD5, which is linked to self-reactivity in mice, was comparable between the naive subsets, TCR interaction strength was also inferred from TRB CDR3 physicochemical properties. Comparably high repertoire diversity was found in both naive subsets, whereas much lower repertoire diversity was found in memory CD8+ T cells. Freshly isolated PBMCs were used for most assays because CXCR3 expression partially decreased after cryopreservation.

CDR1 and CDR2 are read off the germline V gene as MDHEN and SYDVKM. Measured from the cysteine to the phenylalanine, the CDR3 is 14 residues long. Nucleotide data are not available. This TCR was sampled from a human donor in good health. Some clones in this sample may be carry-over from other donors' samples. The rearrangement combines TRBV28 with TRBJ2-7; TCRdb proposes TRBD1, but this gene call is untestable without DNA. Sequencing input: naive CXCR3+ CD8+ T cells from blood. Read against the paper, the sample's cell subset or site label means: CD45RO-CCR7+CD27+CD95- naive CD8+ T cells expressing CXCR3 (TNR3+). Here the CDR3 is given as CASSDRTNPHEQYF.